This TCR beta chain comes out of a study of blood T cell repertoires in COVID-19. The overall study: COVID-19 samples collected from the United States, Italy and Spain covered acute and convalescent phases.

CDR1 and CDR2 from the germline V gene are KGHDR and SFDVKD. With V trimmed by 9 bases and J by 0 bases, 10 bases remained unmatched. The CDR3 sequence is 15 residues long. A few counts support this clone. In the authors' methods: Estimated nucleated cell counts came from reference gene primer amplification. TCRdb keeps only in-frame clones here, not all; method: immunoSEQ multiplex PCR. The DNA was the basis for D and trimming; V, J and clone size are from that table. The table records tens of thousands of clones, about 86% of them present only once. This rearrangement joins TRBV24-1 to TRBJ2-7; 7 nucleotides line up with TRBD2. The receptor comes from a man between 60 and 75 years old with acute or convalescent COVID-19. The sequenced material came from peripheral blood. CDR3 nucleotides: TGTGCCACCTCCCTAGGTCGCGGGGGCTCCTACGAGCAGTACTTC. Its translation is CATSLGRGGSYEQYF.